This is a list of T cell receptor beta chains from one sample in a study of cytomegalovirus exposure and HLA in healthy donors. TCRdb's copy holds only in-frame clones and misses some; the assay was immunoSEQ multiplex PCR. This table has roughly 130,000 clones, about 73% appearing once. The sample comprised PBMCs. All receptors come from a woman between 45 and 65 years old in good health and CMV-seropositive. Each CDR3 is given with its conserved first and last residue. D genes are given only for firm matches. Size is stated for part of the rows, as once, few or many counts, or as a class when the clone is expanded.

cdr3_aa: CASSAQGSYTF
cdr3_nt: TGTGCCAGTAGTGCTCAGGGGAGCTACACCTTC
clone_size: .
v_call: TRBV19
d_call: .
j_call: TRBJ1-2

cdr3_aa: CATMTGVGSPLHF
cdr3_nt: TGCGCCACGATGACAGGGGTCGGCTCACCCCTCCACTTT
clone_size: .
v_call: TRBV10-2
d_call: TRBD1
j_call: TRBJ1-6

cdr3_aa: CASSLQGLDGYTF
cdr3_nt: TGTGCCAGCAGCCTACAGGGATTGGATGGCTACACCTTC
clone_size: .
v_call: TRBV5-4
d_call: .
j_call: TRBJ1-2

cdr3_aa: CASSEGQVRTLHF
cdr3_nt: TGTGCCAGCAGTGAGGGACAAGTCCGGACCCTCCACTTT
clone_size: once
v_call: TRBV6-1
d_call: .
j_call: TRBJ1-6

cdr3_aa: CASSDGTANSYEQYF
cdr3_nt: TGCGCCAGCAGCGACGGGACAGCGAACTCCTACGAGCAGTACTTC
clone_size: .
v_call: TRBV5-1
d_call: TRBD1
j_call: TRBJ2-7

cdr3_aa: CASNKPGQGAYEQYF
cdr3_nt: TGTGCCAGCAATAAGCCGGGACAGGGTGCCTACGAGCAGTACTTC
clone_size: .
v_call: TRBV6-1
d_call: TRBD1
j_call: TRBJ2-7

cdr3_aa: CASSLAQTTSGYTF
cdr3_nt: TGCGCCAGCAGCTTGGCCCAGACAACGAGCGGCTACACCTTC
clone_size: .
v_call: TRBV5-1
d_call: .
j_call: TRBJ1-2

cdr3_aa: CASSLGPTDTQYF
cdr3_nt: TGTGCCAGCAGCTTAGGGCCTACAGATACGCAGTATTTT
clone_size: .
v_call: TRBV11-2
d_call: .
j_call: TRBJ2-3

cdr3_aa: CASSLSGGASDTQYF
cdr3_nt: TGCGCCAGCAGCCTGAGCGGGGGGGCATCAGATACGCAGTATTTT
clone_size: .
v_call: TRBV5-1
d_call: TRBD2
j_call: TRBJ2-3

cdr3_aa: CASSARRSGIQYF
cdr3_nt: TGTGCCAGCAGCGCCCGTCGAAGCGGCATTCAGTACTTC
clone_size: .
v_call: TRBV5-6
d_call: .
j_call: TRBJ2-4

cdr3_aa: CASTRQGTGMVNTEAFF
cdr3_nt: TGTGCCAGCACGCGCCAAGGGACAGGAATGGTGAACACTGAAGCTTTCTTT
clone_size: .
v_call: TRBV7-9
d_call: TRBD1
j_call: TRBJ1-1

cdr3_aa: CASSLKLRGANEKLFF
cdr3_nt: TGTGCCAGCAGCTTAAAGCTGCGGGGGGCCAATGAAAAACTGTTTTTT
clone_size: .
v_call: TRBV7-2
d_call: .
j_call: TRBJ1-4

cdr3_aa: CSVTSVTGELFF
cdr3_nt: TGCAGCGTTACTAGCGTCACCGGGGAGCTGTTTTTT
clone_size: .
v_call: TRBV29-1
d_call: TRBD2
j_call: TRBJ2-2

cdr3_aa: CAIGQGPDSPLHF
cdr3_nt: TGTGCCATAGGACAGGGCCCGGATTCACCCCTCCACTTT
clone_size: .
v_call: TRBV2
d_call: TRBD1
j_call: TRBJ1-6

cdr3_aa: CASSEPSQGGRDEQYF
cdr3_nt: TGTGCCAGCAGTGAGCCATCTCAGGGGGGTCGCGACGAGCAGTACTTC
clone_size: .
v_call: TRBV2
d_call: .
j_call: TRBJ2-7

cdr3_aa: CASSLGGQGGTDTQYF
cdr3_nt: TGTGCCAGCAGCTTGGGGGGACAGGGCGGCACAGATACGCAGTATTTT
clone_size: .
v_call: TRBV5-4
d_call: TRBD1
j_call: TRBJ2-3

cdr3_aa: CASSQEAGASGAQETQYF
cdr3_nt: TGTGCCAGCAGCCAAGAGGCTGGTGCTAGCGGGGCCCAAGAGACCCAGTACTTC
clone_size: few
v_call: TRBV4-2
d_call: TRBD2
j_call: TRBJ2-5

cdr3_aa: CAWRSGTDLNEKLFF
cdr3_nt: TGTGCCTGGAGATCCGGGACAGACCTTAATGAAAAACTGTTTTTT
clone_size: .
v_call: TRBV30
d_call: TRBD1
j_call: TRBJ1-4

cdr3_aa: CASTTTGDTEAFF
cdr3_nt: TGTGCCAGTACCACGACAGGGGACACTGAAGCTTTCTTT
clone_size: .
v_call: TRBV19
d_call: TRBD1
j_call: TRBJ1-1

cdr3_aa: CASSPNGGTSGNTIYF
cdr3_nt: TGTGCCAGCTCACCAAACGGGGGTACCTCTGGAAACACCATATATTTT
clone_size: .
v_call: TRBV18
d_call: .
j_call: TRBJ1-3

cdr3_aa: CASSPPAGYGYTF
cdr3_nt: TGTGCCAGCAGCCCGCCGGCAGGGTATGGCTACACCTTC
clone_size: .
v_call: TRBV7-9
d_call: .
j_call: TRBJ1-2

cdr3_aa: CASSSSGTGGEKLFF
cdr3_nt: TGTGCCAGCAGCTCCTCCGGGACAGGGGGTGAAAAACTGTTTTTT
clone_size: .
v_call: TRBV7-2
d_call: TRBD1
j_call: TRBJ1-4

cdr3_aa: CASSLWGTGGEEGEAFF
cdr3_nt: TGTGCCAGCAGCTTATGGGGGACAGGGGGCGAAGAAGGTGAAGCTTTCTTT
clone_size: .
v_call: TRBV7-9
d_call: TRBD1
j_call: TRBJ1-1

cdr3_aa: CASSPRAGSDQPQHF
cdr3_nt: TGTGCCAGCAGTCCCCGTGCGGGCAGTGATCAGCCCCAGCATTTT
clone_size: .
v_call: TRBV27
d_call: .
j_call: TRBJ1-5

cdr3_aa: CASSPGQIQETQYF
cdr3_nt: TGTGCCAGCAGCCCCGGACAGATCCAAGAGACCCAGTACTTC
clone_size: .
v_call: TRBV7-2
d_call: .
j_call: TRBJ2-5

cdr3_aa: CASSITRSGELFF
cdr3_nt: TGTGCCAGTAGTATTACACGCTCCGGGGAGCTGTTTTTT
clone_size: .
v_call: TRBV19
d_call: .
j_call: TRBJ2-2

cdr3_aa: CASTDKRDPTNEKLFF
cdr3_nt: TGTGCCAGCACCGATAAGAGGGATCCAACTAATGAAAAACTGTTTTTT
clone_size: .
v_call: TRBV7-9
d_call: .
j_call: TRBJ1-4

cdr3_aa: CASSLGEANTEAFF
cdr3_nt: TGTGCCAGCAGCTTAGGGGAGGCGAACACTGAAGCTTTCTTT
clone_size: few
v_call: TRBV7-6
d_call: .
j_call: TRBJ1-1

cdr3_aa: CASSMYGGARYIQYF
cdr3_nt: TGTGCCAGTAGTATGTACGGGGGGGCTAGGTACATTCAGTACTTC
clone_size: .
v_call: TRBV19
d_call: TRBD2
j_call: TRBJ2-4

cdr3_aa: CAISESLDSRAEAFF
cdr3_nt: TGTGCCATCAGTGAGTCCTTGGACAGTCGAGCTGAAGCTTTCTTT
clone_size: few
v_call: TRBV10-3
d_call: .
j_call: TRBJ1-1

cdr3_aa: CASSVGGADTQYF
cdr3_nt: TGTGCCAGCAGCGTTGGGGGGGCAGATACGCAGTATTTT
clone_size: .
v_call: TRBV9
d_call: TRBD2
j_call: TRBJ2-3

cdr3_aa: CASSPPGQGAKNEQFF
cdr3_nt: TGTGCCAGCTCACCCCCCGGACAGGGGGCGAAAAATGAGCAGTTCTTC
clone_size: .
v_call: TRBV18
d_call: TRBD1
j_call: TRBJ2-1

cdr3_aa: CASSVQGLVTEAFF
cdr3_nt: TGTGCCAGCAGCGTACAGGGGTTGGTGACTGAAGCTTTCTTT
clone_size: .
v_call: TRBV11-2
d_call: TRBD1
j_call: TRBJ1-1

cdr3_aa: CASSLGLSPTYEQYF
cdr3_nt: TGTGCCAGCAGCTTGGGACTGAGCCCCACCTACGAGCAGTACTTC
clone_size: .
v_call: TRBV5-6
d_call: .
j_call: TRBJ2-7

cdr3_aa: CASSLFQGRDTEAFF
cdr3_nt: TGTGCCAGCAGCTTATTCCAGGGAAGGGACACTGAAGCTTTCTTT
clone_size: .
v_call: TRBV7-8
d_call: .
j_call: TRBJ1-1

cdr3_aa: CASSENNSGNTIYF
cdr3_nt: TGTGCCAGCAGTGAAAACAACTCTGGAAACACCATATATTTT
clone_size: .
v_call: TRBV2
d_call: .
j_call: TRBJ1-3

cdr3_aa: CASSPWVQGAGNTEAFF
cdr3_nt: TGTGCCAGCAGCCCATGGGTACAGGGGGCCGGGAACACTGAAGCTTTCTTT
clone_size: .
v_call: TRBV7-2
d_call: TRBD1
j_call: TRBJ1-1

cdr3_aa: CASSKTGVGETQYF
cdr3_nt: TGTGCCAGCAGTAAGACAGGGGTGGGAGAGACCCAGTACTTC
clone_size: .
v_call: TRBV27
d_call: TRBD1
j_call: TRBJ2-5

cdr3_aa: CASSAPPGQGSEGYTF
cdr3_nt: TGTGCCAGTAGTGCGCCCCCGGGACAGGGATCCGAAGGCTACACCTTC
clone_size: .
v_call: TRBV19
d_call: TRBD1
j_call: TRBJ1-2

cdr3_aa: CASIEGPGGMVEKLFF
cdr3_nt: TGTGCCAGCATCGAGGGGCCGGGAGGGATGGTAGAAAAACTGTTTTTT
clone_size: .
v_call: TRBV2
d_call: .
j_call: TRBJ1-4

cdr3_aa: CASSSWGQGIMNTEAFF
cdr3_nt: TGTGCCAGCAGCTCCTGGGGACAGGGGATCATGAACACTGAAGCTTTCTTT
clone_size: .
v_call: TRBV7-2
d_call: TRBD1
j_call: TRBJ1-1

cdr3_aa: CASSSPRGNTPLNYGYTF
cdr3_nt: TGTGCCAGTAGTTCCCCCCGGGGAAACACCCCACTCAACTATGGCTACACCTTC
clone_size: .
v_call: TRBV19
d_call: .
j_call: TRBJ1-2

cdr3_aa: CASETGTMIGDTQYF
cdr3_nt: TGTGCCAGCGAAACCGGGACTATGATAGGGGATACGCAGTATTTT
clone_size: .
v_call: TRBV5-4
d_call: TRBD2
j_call: TRBJ2-3

cdr3_aa: CASSYSRDQANTIYF
cdr3_nt: TGTGCCAGCAGTTACTCACGCGACCAGGCAAACACCATATATTTT
clone_size: .
v_call: TRBV6-5
d_call: .
j_call: TRBJ1-3

cdr3_aa: CASSEGFSGGFSYNEQFF
cdr3_nt: TGTGCCAGCAGTGAAGGGTTTAGCGGGGGGTTCTCCTACAATGAGCAGTTCTTC
clone_size: .
v_call: TRBV25-1
d_call: TRBD2
j_call: TRBJ2-1

cdr3_aa: CASSTQGGTGGKGHTEAFF
cdr3_nt: TGTGCCAGCAGCACCCAGGGGGGGACAGGGGGAAAGGGACATACTGAAGCTTTCTTT
clone_size: .
v_call: TRBV7-9
d_call: TRBD1
j_call: TRBJ1-1

cdr3_aa: CASSLAGQGGRETQYF
cdr3_nt: TGTGCCAGCAGCTTAGCGGGACAGGGAGGGAGAGAGACCCAGTACTTC
clone_size: .
v_call: TRBV7-9
d_call: TRBD1
j_call: TRBJ2-5

cdr3_aa: CSSSSAGTRIQYF
cdr3_nt: TGTTCCAGCAGCTCAGCGGGCACTCGCATTCAGTACTTC
clone_size: .
v_call: TRBV7-9
d_call: .
j_call: TRBJ2-4